This TCR beta chain was recovered during a study of cytomegalovirus exposure and HLA in healthy donors (dated by TCRdb to the late 2010s). Study-wide context: According to an earlier analysis of around 600 of the donors, about 179 million T cells yielded over 100 million unique TCR beta sequences and 276 Gb of sequence data. An early release covering roughly 600 HLA-typed donors comprised about 300 gigabases of sequencing data and approximately 85 million unique TCR sequences. Of the roughly 400 genotyped donors, approximately 83% fell in the genetic ancestry cluster associated with self-reported Caucasian donors. The aim of the study was to test whether cataloging public T cell receptors could identify signatures of past pathogen exposure. Using immunosequencing, the study profiled T cell repertoires from about 610 subjects and related those repertoires to cytomegalovirus serostatus. Along with the roughly 670-subject first cohort, a separate validation cohort of over a hundred different subjects was used. The study combined high-throughput TCR immunosequencing, statistical association of individual TCRs with disease status, and machine learning to predict cytomegalovirus infection status. A later analysis re-analyzed previously published TCR beta repertoires from about 730 donors and added high-resolution HLA genotyping to study TCR occurrence patterns. The later analysis used no new phenotypic data to find candidate immune exposures, relying instead on TCR beta sequences and their occurrence across donors. In an earlier analysis of a few hundred of the donors, high-throughput TCR beta sequencing was used to judge whether each TCR beta V gene segment behaved as functional or pseudogenic. Donor age, sex, ethnicity and CMV serostatus were collected together with the repertoire data. A later genetic analysis took genome-wide SNP genotypes for 398 of the 666 donors and used that subset as a discovery cohort. Every discovery cohort repertoire had been produced on one sequencing platform. HLA typing included class I and class II loci at four-digit resolution. The number of typed donors differed by locus: about 620-630 for A, B, C, DRB1 and DQB1; approximately 520 for DQA1; over 600 for DPA1; and some 430 for DPB1. Roughly 5 DR-DQ haplotypes were handled as single units for association and clustering because linkage in the cohort was strong. Across 398 genotyped donors of the cohort, an average of about 240,000 unique TCR beta nucleotide sequences per donor were sequenced, and roughly a sixth of those sequences were non-productive.

The cohort consisted of 650 to 700 healthy bone marrow donors. At the time of sampling, every cohort member was nominally healthy, though immune exposures that went unrecorded were likely present. The donor was CMV seropositive and was included in the group of 300 or so seropositive cohort members. A peripheral blood sample was collected from each donor, and TCR beta sequencing was performed on peripheral blood mononuclear cells. The Qiagen DNeasy Blood Extraction Kit was used to extract genomic DNA from the blood cell samples. The germline V gene specifies SGHNT as CDR1 and YENEEA as CDR2. The CDR3 sequence holds 15 residues, the cysteine and phenylalanine included. The kept DNA is CDR3 alone, 45 bases in frame from the first base. The V end gives up 5 bases and the J end 0 bases, leaving 7 bases in the junction not matched to a gene. Broad study findings and their caveats: The authors suggested that the approach could potentially be generalized to other disease states and immunological phenotypes. A later analysis reported that several top co-occurrence clusters appeared linked to parvovirus B19, influenza, CMV and Epstein-Barr virus. The earlier analysis of almost 600 of the donors excluded 15 to 20 rarely observed V segments, including chromosome 9 orphons, because counts were too low. A later analysis found that most CMV-associated TCR beta chains appeared HLA-restricted, with HLA associations seemingly driven largely by CMV exposure. Across donors, most TCR sequences were observed very rarely, whereas some public TCRs were present in many individuals. In a later analysis, HLA-associated TCR beta chains were found to be more clonally expanded and to have lower generation probabilities than equally common non-associated chains. In vitro tests confirmed that a few of the cytomegalovirus-associated TCR beta chains recognize cytomegalovirus antigens. Because HLA typing was unavailable for some donors at each locus, only the typed subset was used in association tests. A cluster of highly shared sequence variants was judged likely to represent a technical artifact of the sequencing pipeline. A further reported finding was that TCR beta sequences accurately predicted the HLA-A and HLA-B alleles for most subjects in the first cohort. According to a later genetic analysis, donors in an Asian-associated ancestry cluster had fewer N-insertions in productive TCRs than the roughly 700-donor mean. According to a later analysis, TCR association rates differed among HLA loci, with DRB1 alleles showing the most associated TCRs and HLA-C alleles showing the fewest. Correlated functional status among segregating V segments might reflect linkage disequilibrium, but an unknown experimental factor could not be ruled out. Some IMGT-functional V segments, including TRBV6-2 and TRBV6-3, could not be told apart with the 87-base-pair reads, so those segments were excluded. In this cohort, only TCR beta chains were sequenced, and detectable features were limited by the absence of alpha or paired-chain data. In the study, about 150 TCR beta chains were listed as associated with cytomegalovirus. At a false discovery rate of 0.05, a later analysis linked approximately 18,000 TCR beta sequences to specific HLA alleles. V-gene and J-gene trimming of TCR beta chains was associated with a missense DCLRE1C variant in a later genetic analysis, and the association was replicated in an independent cohort. Sequencing depth was assumed to be roughly uniform across donors in the presence/absence analyses, though that assumption may not hold. In an earlier analysis of about 540 of the donors, most TCR beta V segments were observed in productive rearrangements about 87% or about 30% of the time, broadly matching IMGT annotations. When HLA alleles, especially DR and DQ, strongly co-occurred, attributing TCR associations to individual alleles was difficult. Immune exposure information for the cohort was limited to CMV serostatus. The classifier was reported to diagnose cytomegalovirus status with high specificity and sensitivity in both the original and validation cohorts.

The library relied on the immunoSEQ multiplex PCR assay. For the multiplex PCR, a mixture combining 60 forward primers for TCR Vbeta segments and 13 reverse primers for TCR Jbeta segments was used. Amplification of the CDR3 region of rearranged TCR beta genes was performed with a multiplex PCR assay on genomic DNA. On the Illumina HiSeq System, the amplified TCR beta libraries were sequenced as 87-base-pair reads. For the original study's pipeline: Across the roughly 600 repertoires, a later analysis counted 80 million or so unique TCR beta chains, around 11 million of which were shared by at least two donors. To remove PCR and sequencing errors, raw reads were error-corrected and collapsed into unique sequences using a nearest-neighbor algorithm that merged closely related sequences. V, D and J gene segments were assigned by aligning CDR3 sequences to IMGT reference sequences. For a sequence to be retained, at least a six-nucleotide match to both a V gene segment and a J gene segment was required. A rearrangement counted as productive if the CDR3 had no stop codons and remained in frame with V and J, and every other rearrangement counted as non-productive. Following IMGT convention, CDR3 was defined as the stretch from the second conserved V-encoded cysteine to the conserved J-encoded phenylalanine. Sequences without an unambiguous match to a single V gene segment were excluded from the earlier analysis of a few hundred of the donors. An earlier analysis of a few hundred of the donors called V segments functional above 56.7% productive rearrangements and segregating when the between-donor standard deviation exceeded 5%. A statistical classification framework was developed to diagnose cytomegalovirus status using the catalog of TCR beta chain sequences. V and J gene assignment, in a later analysis, came from comparing TCR nucleotide sequences with IMGT/GENE-DB human TR gene sequences. In a later analysis, CDR3 sequences and most-parsimonious VDJ recombination scenarios were assigned using the TCRdist pipeline. In a later analysis, every TCR beta chain was defined by the combination of its CDR3 amino acid sequence and its V-gene family, and reads without a unique V-gene family were dropped. To address suspected cross-contamination and a sequencing artifact, a later analysis removed under 600 highly shared, low-generation-probability nucleotide sequences. A later analysis calculated a clonal expansion index for each public chain from normalized within-repertoire ranks of inferred template counts. In a later analysis, generation probabilities were computed with a VDJ recombination model fitted to out-of-frame rearrangements, and the resulting probabilities were checked against IGoR. A later analysis scored TCR-TCR, TCR-HLA and TCR-CMV co-occurrence with hypergeometric tests, applying a repertoire-size bias correction to TCR pairs. A later analysis estimated false discovery rates by permuting HLA or CMV assignments 20 times. In a later analysis, co-occurring TCRs were grouped using DBSCAN, with TCRdist sequence similarity added in when clustering inside HLA-allele-positive subsets. Co-occurrence clustering excluded repertoires with fewer than 30,000 or more than 120,000 public chains, plus five with anomalous nucleotide sharing. TCRdb stores this immuneACCESS table with in-frame sequences only. Part of the clones is absent; in the studies checked, under half of the shortfall reflects unresolved V genes, and no reason is known for the rest. That table furnishes V, J and clone size, whereas the DNA furnished D and trimming. For this sample there are about 170,000 clones; roughly 81% appear just once. 4.5% to 5.5% of the sample is taken by the ten largest.

As to this clone: Its antigen is still unknown. Per-base qualities were not stored, and no clone one base away is much larger.

Sequenced sample: PBMCs. The receptor chain draws on TRBV11-3 and TRBJ2-7; 7 middle bases align to TRBD1. The receptor was isolated from a girl under 18 in good health and CMV-seropositive. The DNA sequence is TGTGCCAGCAGCCGGGGACAGTTTTACTCCTACGAGCAGTACTTC. This sequence encodes CASSRGQFYSYEQYF.